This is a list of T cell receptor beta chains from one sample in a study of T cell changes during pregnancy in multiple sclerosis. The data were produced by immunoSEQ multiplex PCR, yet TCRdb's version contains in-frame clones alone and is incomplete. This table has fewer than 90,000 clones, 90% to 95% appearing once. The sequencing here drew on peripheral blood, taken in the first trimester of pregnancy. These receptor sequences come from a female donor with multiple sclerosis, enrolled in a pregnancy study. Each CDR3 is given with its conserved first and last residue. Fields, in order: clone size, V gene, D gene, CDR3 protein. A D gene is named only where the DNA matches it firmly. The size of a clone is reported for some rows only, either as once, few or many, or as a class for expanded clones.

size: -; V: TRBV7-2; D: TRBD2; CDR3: CASSPGGIRGEQYF
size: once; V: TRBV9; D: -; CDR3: CASSLKAGSSYNEQFF
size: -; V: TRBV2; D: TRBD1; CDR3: CASRETGFGGYGYTF
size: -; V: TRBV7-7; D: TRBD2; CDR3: CASSPGGFGTDTQYF
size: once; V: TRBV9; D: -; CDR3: CASSGREGYTF
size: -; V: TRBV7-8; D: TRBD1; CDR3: CASSSRDRVAYEQYF
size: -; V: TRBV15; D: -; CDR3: CATSRDYGGENYEQYF
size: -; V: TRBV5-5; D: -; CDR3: CASSLVYSSEEQYF
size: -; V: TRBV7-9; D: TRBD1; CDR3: CASSPRTGLETQYF
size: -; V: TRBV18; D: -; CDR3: CASSPSRLTSTDTQYF
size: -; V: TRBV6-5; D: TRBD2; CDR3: CASKGGSSTDTQYF
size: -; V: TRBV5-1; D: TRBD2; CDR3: CASSLVLAGGSYNEQFF
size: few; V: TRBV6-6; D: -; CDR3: CASSYGWRAFF
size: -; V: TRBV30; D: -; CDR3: CAWSGIGSYNSPLHF
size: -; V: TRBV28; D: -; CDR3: CASSLGRTYEQYF
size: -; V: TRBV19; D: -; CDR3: CASSPPLRDWKPGYTF
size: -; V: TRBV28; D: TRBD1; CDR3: CASSKTGVLNTEAFF
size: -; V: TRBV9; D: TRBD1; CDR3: CASSPRGDRTNYGYTF
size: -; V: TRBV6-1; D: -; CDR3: CAAAAINEKLFF
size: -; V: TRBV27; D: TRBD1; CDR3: CASSFGTGNQPQHF
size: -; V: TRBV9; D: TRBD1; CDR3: CASSVGGRGQGGDEQFF
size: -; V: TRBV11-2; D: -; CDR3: CASSVGPGGYYGYTF
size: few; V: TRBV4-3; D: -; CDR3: CASSQEPPSVSGRRTEAFF
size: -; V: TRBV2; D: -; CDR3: CASTLLGPAEQYF
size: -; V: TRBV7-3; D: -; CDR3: CASSRGGTQETQYF
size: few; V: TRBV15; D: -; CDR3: CATSRERTNTGELFF
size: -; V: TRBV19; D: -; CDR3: CATRLAGDTEAFF
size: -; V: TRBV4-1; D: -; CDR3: CASSQAPSRPYNEQFF
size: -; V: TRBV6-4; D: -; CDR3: CASSDVPTNREDHSNIQYF
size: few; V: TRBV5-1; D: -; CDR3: CASSLEETSTGELFF
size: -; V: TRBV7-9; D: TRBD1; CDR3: CATLGTGGLGYTF
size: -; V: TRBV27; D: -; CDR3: CASSPMDRLAKNIQYF
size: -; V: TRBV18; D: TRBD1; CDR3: CASSPGTGNNEQFF
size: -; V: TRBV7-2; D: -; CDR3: CASSLVGGGASPLHF